This TCR beta chain was retrieved from a study of blood T cell repertoires in COVID-19. On the study more broadly: Material from acute and convalescent COVID-19 was sourced from the United States, Italy and Spain. The cDNA or gDNA used as material had been derived from T cells, B-cell-depleted T cells, or PBMCs.

Assay used: immunoSEQ multiplex PCR; TCRdb lists only in-frame clones, some missing. The sample has 150,000 or so clones, around 79% seen once. Everyone who took part was roughly 18 to 89 years old, and they came from some 23 US areas. Two negative PCRs, clearance, or symptom resolution characterized the recovered Cohort 3 donors. CDR3 length: 13 residues. V was trimmed by 6 bases and J by 2 bases, leaving 8 bases between them. Per germline, CDR1 MNHNY and CDR2 SVGAGI (reference sequence). Input material: PBMCs or T cells enriched from blood (not recorded which). The receptor comes from a man aged 45-65 years who had recovered from COVID-19. The V and J genes are TRBV6-6 and TRBJ1-3; possible D gene TRBD1, 6 bases. The CDR3 sequence is CASRQGPGNTIYF. The CDR3 bases are TGTGCCAGCAGACAGGGCCCTGGAAACACCATATATTTT.